The subject of this entry is one T cell receptor (beta chain). This clone's antigen is unknown. No base-level quality is on record; no much larger clone is a single base apart. This entry belongs to a study of shared clonotypes between healthy human individuals (dated by TCRdb to 2019 to 2021). The study in broad terms: The cohort comprised a couple of women and a few men aged 18 to 49 years. Per donor, leukapheresis produced somewhere between about 0.8 and 9 billion PBMCs. To increase sequencing depth and limit assay-specific biases, different laboratories used diverse techniques to prepare libraries and sequence TCR repertoires. To estimate repertoire size and how much clonotype sharing occurs between individuals, the study deeply sequenced the blood TCR repertoires of five healthy adults. For each donor, CD4 naive and CD4 memory were each given three plates, CD8 naive was given two plates, and CD8 memory was given one plate.

CD8 naive samples consisted of CD45RO-negative cells that were positively selected for CCR7, yielding a CD45RA+CCR7+ population without TemRA cells. Healthy HIV-negative adults with no recently reported acute infections or vaccinations were included as donors. All donors were Caucasian adults living in Nashville, Tennessee, USA. Blood was obtained by leukapheresis, after which PBMCs were separated by Ficoll-Histopaque density gradient centrifugation and cryopreserved in liquid nitrogen vapor phase. Analytical flow cytometry was used to check the purity and quantity of each magnetically sorted T cell population. Genomic DNA was isolated from every sorted fraction and measured by UV absorbance on a Nanodrop 2000c. Results the study describes overall, beyond this receptor: Incomplete sequencing was indicated by rarefaction of sorted-subset datasets, despite the large sequencing depth. When several donors were compared, the shared fraction of clonotypes was roughly 5% for naive CD4, more than 3% for naive CD8, roughly 2.5% for memory CD4, and approximately 0.4% for memory CD8. Sampling was restricted to blood, and TCR repertoires in tissue are likely to differ from TCR repertoires in blood. The genetic and exposure-history diversity represented was limited by the small number of donors. Larger estimated clonotype richness was generally found for naive subsets than for memory subsets. Pairwise subsampling led to the expectation that sequencing depth would affect the degree of clonotype sharing among donors. Clonotypes shared by all four sorted-subset donors showed higher generation probabilities than non-shared clonotypes.

V is shortened by 7 bases, J by 7 bases, and the region joining them spans 14 bases. Measured from the cysteine to the phenylalanine, the CDR3 is 13 residues long. Of the read, only the CDR3 DNA is kept; its 39 bases are in frame from base 1. CDR1 and CDR2, looked up from the germline V gene, are SGHAT and FQNNGV. Using the deep immunoSEQ assay, TCR CDR3 regions were amplified from genomic DNA by multiplex PCR. Extracted genomic DNA from each cell subset was distributed evenly across all wells of several immunoSEQ 96-well plates, and each plate was treated as a replicate. Each replicate PCR for sorted subsets received around 210 ng genomic DNA, equal to 30,000 or so T cell genomes. The purified libraries were quantified using a Qubit 3.0 fluorometer, sized with a Bioanalyzer 2100, and then quantified again using the KAPA Library Quantification kit. Every immunoSEQ 96-well plate was sequenced on a dedicated single-read 150-cycle Illumina NextSeq 550 flow cell. Turning to the authors' computational methods: Because only junctional sequences without quality scores were contained in the immunoSEQ output, filtering matching that applied to full-length reads could not be performed. Sequences were annotated with PyIR, a Python wrapper for IgBLAST v1.9, using IMGT germline references to assign V/J genes and CDR3. Any read was removed if the V/J assignment was weak (E-value above 1e-6), the CDR3 was missing, or the read contained stop codons, out-of-frame junctions, or ambiguous translated residues. V3J clonotypes were defined as sequences sharing the same inferred V gene, J gene, and CDR3 amino acid sequence. Percentage overlap between repertoires was computed as shared unique clonotypes divided by the size of the smaller repertoire. Three approaches were used to assess repertoire richness: RTK rarefaction, the Chao1 estimator, and Recon v2.1 estimates of unobserved clonotypes. Generation probabilities for all TCRbeta clonotypes obtained by the gDNA method from a few donors were computed using OLGA. TCRdb retrieved this table from immuneACCESS and kept in-frame rearrangements only. Not all clones are present; in checked studies, unresolved V genes account for under half, and no reason is known for the remainder. That table is the source of V, J and clone size, and D and trimming were worked out from the DNA. The sample table contains about 1,900,000 clones; only one count was recorded for about 95% of them. Jointly, the top ten make up 1.2% of the sample.

The TCR was taken from a man between 18 and 35 years old in good health. Sequencing was performed on naive CD8+ T cells sorted from blood. Read against the paper, the sample's cell subset or site label means: CD45RA+CCR7+. Recombination linked TRBV11-2 to TRBJ2-1; the D match is possibly TRBD1 or TRBD2, with 5 bases aligned in each. The CDR3 sequence is CASTPRGSNEQFF. The DNA sequence reads TGTGCCAGCACCCCACGGGGCAGTAATGAGCAGTTCTTC.